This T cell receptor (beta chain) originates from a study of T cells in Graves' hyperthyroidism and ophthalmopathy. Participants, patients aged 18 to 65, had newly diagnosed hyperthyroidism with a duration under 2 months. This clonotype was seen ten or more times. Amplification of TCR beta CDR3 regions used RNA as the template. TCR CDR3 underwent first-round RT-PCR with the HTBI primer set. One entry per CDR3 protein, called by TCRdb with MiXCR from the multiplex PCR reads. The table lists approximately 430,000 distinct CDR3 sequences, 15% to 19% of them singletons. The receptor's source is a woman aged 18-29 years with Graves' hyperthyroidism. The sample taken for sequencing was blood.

The CDR3 protein is CASSFSGRAREQFF. The CDR3 coding sequence is TGTGCCAGCAGCTTTAGCGGGAGGGCCCGGGAGCAGTTCTTC. The chain uses TRBV7-3 and TRBJ2-1, with 11 positions matching TRBD2. This CDR3 region has 14 residues. V shed 3 bases, J shed 10 bases, and the junction held 5 bases outside the gene matches. The germline gives CDR1 SGHTA, CDR2 FQGTGA.